This entry lists 11 T cell receptor beta chains sequenced from one sample in a study of cytotoxic CD8 clonotypes in ibrutinib-treated CLL. Sequencing was performed with immunoSEQ multiplex PCR; in TCRdb, only in-frame clones are kept and a portion is missing. This table holds nearly 300,000 clones, around 76% found once. This sample comprised PBMCs, obtained at disease progression, from a patient treated with ibrutinib. All receptors derive from a human donor with chronic lymphocytic leukemia.

The chain's CDR3 is CASSVEGDPYEQYF. CDR3 coding DNA: TGTGCCAGCAGCGTAGAGGGGGACCCCTACGAGCAGTACTTC. V gene TRBV9 combines with J gene TRBJ2-7, with D possibly TRBD1 on 6 matching bases. Germline CDR1 reads SGDLS; CDR2 reads YYNGEE. CDR3 length: 14 amino acids. Between the trimmed V and J ends, which lost 0 bases and 2 bases, there was a span of 9 bases.

V and J are TRBV10-3 and TRBJ2-3; 13 nucleotides line up with TRBD2. V gave up 10 bases and J gave up 2 bases; unmatched junction bases: 6. Germline CDR1 is ENHRY and CDR2 is SYGVKD. The CDR3 spans 15 residues. Here the CDR3 DNA reads TGTGCCACCCGGACTAGCGGGGGCTTCACAGATACGCAGTATTTT. Encoded protein: CATRTSGGFTDTQYF.

J is TRBJ2-5 and V is TRBV5-1; TRBD1 matches 8 bases. The J segment lost 4 bases and the V segment lost 1 base, leaving 6 bases of the junction unmatched. The CDR3 is 15 amino acids. Germline assignment: CDR1 SGHRS and CDR2 YFSETQ. CDR3 sequence: CASSLQGAWVETQYF. CDR3 nucleotides: TGCGCCAGCAGCTTGCAGGGGGCTTGGGTAGAGACCCAGTACTTC.

The chain links TRBV6-6 to TRBJ2-7; D is ambiguous. In germline, CDR1 is MNHNY, CDR2 SVGAGI (reference sequence). CDR3 length equals 13 residues. Trimming pared 5 bases from V and 1 base from J, leaving 9 bases between. CDR3 protein: CASSDDFSYEQYF. In DNA form, the CDR3 reads TGTGCCAGCAGTGACGACTTTTCCTACGAGCAGTACTTC.

V usage is TRBV5-4 and J usage is TRBJ2-3; TRBD1 or TRBD2 may be the D gene (5 bases each). CDR3 length equals 14 residues. In germline, CDR1 is SGHNT, CDR2 YYREEE (reference sequence). V lost 3 bases to trimming and J lost 6 bases, with 14 bases between them. The CDR3 sequence is CASSSGPHRDTQYF. CDR3 DNA sequence: TGTGCCAGCAGCTCGGGACCACACAGGGATACGCAGTATTTT. Full variable domain (outside the CDR3, taken from reference TRBV5-4 and TRBJ2-3): ETGVTQSPTHLIKTRGQQVTLRCSSQSGHNTVSWYQQALGQGPQFIFQYYREEENGRGNFPPRFSGLQFPNYSSELNVNALELDDSALYLCASSSGPHRDTQYFGPGTRLTVL.

V is TRBV28 and J is TRBJ2-7, with 8 bases lining up with TRBD2. V shed 3 bases and J 2 bases; nucleotides not matched to a gene: 6. The CDR3 is 15 amino acids. Per the germline V gene, CDR1 is MDHEN and CDR2 is SYDVKM. The CDR3 nucleotides are TGTGCCAGCAGTTTTCTAGCGGGCTCCGCCTACGAGCAGTACTTC. It codes for CASSFLAGSAYEQYF. Full variable domain (outside the CDR3, taken from reference TRBV28 and TRBJ2-7): DVKVTQSSRYLVKRTGEKVFLECVQDMDHENMFWYRQDPGLGLRLIYFSYDVKMKEKGDIPEGYSVSREKKERFSLILESASTNQTSMYLCASSFLAGSAYEQYFGPGTRLTVT.

V and J are TRBV13 and TRBJ2-1; maybe TRBD1 (6 bases). Looked up from germline, CDR1 is PRHDT and CDR2 is FYEKMQ (reference sequence). Trimming took 3 bases from V and 5 from J, leaving 11 bases between them. The CDR3 is 14 residues long. CDR3 protein: CASSFWTVDNEQFF. In nucleotides, the CDR3 is TGTGCCAGCAGCTTTTGGACAGTCGACAATGAGCAGTTCTTC.

The V and J genes are TRBV20-1 and TRBJ2-5; no reliable D call. There are 10 residues in the CDR3. V lost 3 bases to trimming and J lost 7 bases, with 6 bases between them. Germline V CDR1 and CDR2: DFQATT, SNEGSKA (reference sequence). CDR3 in amino acids: CSASVVTQYF. CDR3 coding DNA: TGCAGTGCTAGTGTGGTGACCCAGTACTTC.

V and J are TRBV18 and TRBJ2-7; 8 bases line up with TRBD2. This CDR3 comprises 14 residues. Unmatched junction bases numbered 6, after V lost 4 bases and J lost 4 bases. CDR1 and CDR2 from the germline V gene are KGHSH and LQKENI. Here the CDR3 DNA reads TGTGCCAGCTCACGTAGCGGGGCTCCTTACGAGCAGTACTTC. Encoded protein: CASSRSGAPYEQYF.

This clone was found a few times. The genes are TRBV19 and TRBJ1-5, with no clear D. This CDR3 has 16 residues. The V gene's germline CDR1 is LNHDA and CDR2 SQIVND (reference sequence). The ends were cut back, 4 bases at V and 2 bases at J, with 15 bases in the middle. CDR3 sequence reads: CASSTAHLIGNQPQHF. The CDR3 region has the DNA TGTGCCAGTAGTACCGCACATTTAATTGGCAATCAGCCCCAGCATTTT.

This chain uses TRBV11-3 with TRBJ2-6; possibly TRBD2 for D (5 bases). The CDR3 has 15 residues. Germline V CDR1 and CDR2: SGHNT, YENEEA. V was clipped by 3 bases and J by 1 base, with 7 bases between them. The CDR3, as DNA: TGTGCCAGCAGCTTGACGGGATCTGGGGCCAACGTCCTGACTTTC. Translated, it gives CASSLTGSGANVLTF.